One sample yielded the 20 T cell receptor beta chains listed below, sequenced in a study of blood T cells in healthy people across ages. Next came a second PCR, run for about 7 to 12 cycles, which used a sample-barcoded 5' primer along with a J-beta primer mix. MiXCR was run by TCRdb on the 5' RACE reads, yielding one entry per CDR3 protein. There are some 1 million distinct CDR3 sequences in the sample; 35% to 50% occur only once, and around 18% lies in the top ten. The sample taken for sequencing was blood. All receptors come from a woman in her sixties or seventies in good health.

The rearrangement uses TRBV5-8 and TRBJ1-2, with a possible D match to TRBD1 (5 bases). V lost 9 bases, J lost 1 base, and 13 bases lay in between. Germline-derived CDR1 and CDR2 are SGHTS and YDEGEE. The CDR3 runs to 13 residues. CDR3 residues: CATMGPFNYGYTF. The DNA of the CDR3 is TGTGCCACCATGGGGCCGTTTAACTATGGCTACACCTTC.

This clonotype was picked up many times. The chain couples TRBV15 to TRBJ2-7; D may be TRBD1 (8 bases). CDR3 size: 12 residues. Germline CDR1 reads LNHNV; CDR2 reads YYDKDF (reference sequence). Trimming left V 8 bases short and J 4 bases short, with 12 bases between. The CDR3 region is CATGQGGYEQYF. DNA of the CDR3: TGTGCCACCGGACAGGGAGGGTACGAGCAGTACTTC.

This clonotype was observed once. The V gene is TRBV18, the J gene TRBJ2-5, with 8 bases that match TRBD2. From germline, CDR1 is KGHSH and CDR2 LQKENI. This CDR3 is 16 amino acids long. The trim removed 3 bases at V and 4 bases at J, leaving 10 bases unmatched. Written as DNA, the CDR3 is TGTGCCAGCTCACCGATCACTAGCGGAGTCGTAGAGACCCAGTACTTC. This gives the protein CASSPITSGVVETQYF.

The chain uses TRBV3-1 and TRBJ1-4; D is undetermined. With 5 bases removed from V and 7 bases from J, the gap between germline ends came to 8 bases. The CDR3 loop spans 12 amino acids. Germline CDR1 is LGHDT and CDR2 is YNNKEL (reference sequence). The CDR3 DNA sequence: TGTGCCAGCAGCTCTATTGTTGAAAAACTGTTTTTT. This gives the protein CASSSIVEKLFF.

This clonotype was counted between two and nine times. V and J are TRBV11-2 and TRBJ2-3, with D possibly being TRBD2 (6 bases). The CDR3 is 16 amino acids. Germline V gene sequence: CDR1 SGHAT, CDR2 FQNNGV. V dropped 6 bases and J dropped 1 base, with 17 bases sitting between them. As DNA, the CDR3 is TGTGCCAGCAGGAAATTCATCGGGGGAGGCACAGATACGCAGTATTTT. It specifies CASRKFIGGGTDTQYF.

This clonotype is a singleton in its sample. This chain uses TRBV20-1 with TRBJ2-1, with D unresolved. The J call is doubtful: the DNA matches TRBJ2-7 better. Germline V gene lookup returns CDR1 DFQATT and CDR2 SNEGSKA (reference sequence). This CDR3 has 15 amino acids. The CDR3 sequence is CSARYRLRSYNEQYF. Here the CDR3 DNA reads TGCAGTGCTAGATATAGGCTCCGCTCCTACAATGAGCAGTACTTC.

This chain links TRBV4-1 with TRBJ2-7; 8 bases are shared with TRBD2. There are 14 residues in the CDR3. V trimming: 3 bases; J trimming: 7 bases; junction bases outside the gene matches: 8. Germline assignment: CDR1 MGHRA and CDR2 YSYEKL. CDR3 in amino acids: CASSQEGRGEEQYF. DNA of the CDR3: TGCGCCAGCAGCCAGGAGGGGCGGGGGGAAGAGCAGTACTTC.

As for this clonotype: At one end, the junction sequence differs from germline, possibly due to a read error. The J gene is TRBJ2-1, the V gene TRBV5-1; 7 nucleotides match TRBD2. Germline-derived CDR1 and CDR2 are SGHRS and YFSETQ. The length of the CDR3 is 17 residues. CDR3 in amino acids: CACSSTPTNGLTGGQFF. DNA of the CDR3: TGCGCCTGCAGCTCCACTCCAACGAACGGACTGACGGGGGGGCAGTTCTTC.

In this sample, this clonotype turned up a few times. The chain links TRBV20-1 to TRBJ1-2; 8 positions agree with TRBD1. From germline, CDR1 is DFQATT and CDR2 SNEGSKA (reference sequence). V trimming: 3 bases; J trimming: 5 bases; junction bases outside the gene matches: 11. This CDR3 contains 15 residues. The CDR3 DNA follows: TGCAGTGCTAGTATGGCAGGGGGCTTCTATTATGGCTACACCTTC. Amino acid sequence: CSASMAGGFYYGYTF.

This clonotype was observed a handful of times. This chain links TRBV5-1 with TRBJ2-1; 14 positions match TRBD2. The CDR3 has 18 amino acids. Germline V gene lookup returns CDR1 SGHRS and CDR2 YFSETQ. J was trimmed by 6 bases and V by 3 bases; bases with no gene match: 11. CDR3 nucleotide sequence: TGCGCCAGCAGCTCGGGACTAGCGGGAGTAAAATTGGGCAATGAGCAGTTCTTC. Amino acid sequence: CASSSGLAGVKLGNEQFF. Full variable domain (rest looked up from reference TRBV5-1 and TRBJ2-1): KAGVTQTPRYLIKTRGQQVTLSCSPISGHRSVSWYQQTPGQGLQFLFEYFSETQRNKGNFPGRFSGRQFSNSRSEMNVSTLELGDSALYLCASSSGLAGVKLGNEQFFGPGTRLTVL.

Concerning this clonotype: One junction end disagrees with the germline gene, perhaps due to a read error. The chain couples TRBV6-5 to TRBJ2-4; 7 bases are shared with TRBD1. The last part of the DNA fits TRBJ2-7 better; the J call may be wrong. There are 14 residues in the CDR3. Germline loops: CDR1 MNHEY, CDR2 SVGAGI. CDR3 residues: CASSDSTQGNEQYF. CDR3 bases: TGTGCCAGCAGTGACTCAACACAGGGGAACGAGCAGTACTTC.

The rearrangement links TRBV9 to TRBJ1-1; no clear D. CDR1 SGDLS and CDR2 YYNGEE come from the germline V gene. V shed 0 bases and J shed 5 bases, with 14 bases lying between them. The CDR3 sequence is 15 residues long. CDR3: CASSVGGAPGTEAFF. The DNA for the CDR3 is TGTGCCAGCAGCGTAGGGGGAGCACCGGGAACTGAAGCTTTCTTT.

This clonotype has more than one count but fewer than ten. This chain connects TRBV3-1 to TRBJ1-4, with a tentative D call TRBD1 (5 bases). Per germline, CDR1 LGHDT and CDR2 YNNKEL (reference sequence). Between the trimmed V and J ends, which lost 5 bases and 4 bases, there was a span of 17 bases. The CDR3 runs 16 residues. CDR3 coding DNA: TGTGCCAGCAGCTCCACCAATGCAGGGAGTAATGAAAAACTGTTTTTT. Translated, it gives CASSSTNAGSNEKLFF.

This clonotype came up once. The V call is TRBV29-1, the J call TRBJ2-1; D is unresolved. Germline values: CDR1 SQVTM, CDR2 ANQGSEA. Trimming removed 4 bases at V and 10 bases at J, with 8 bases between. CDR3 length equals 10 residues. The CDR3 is CSVGGKEQFF. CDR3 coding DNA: TGCAGCGTTGGAGGCAAAGAGCAGTTCTTC.

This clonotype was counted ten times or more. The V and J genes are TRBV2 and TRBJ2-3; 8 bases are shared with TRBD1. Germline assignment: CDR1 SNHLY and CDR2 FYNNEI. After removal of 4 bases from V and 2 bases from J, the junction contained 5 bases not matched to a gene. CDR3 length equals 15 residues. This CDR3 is CASSGQGKVTDTQYF. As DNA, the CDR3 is TGTGCCAGCAGTGGACAGGGGAAGGTCACAGATACGCAGTATTTT.

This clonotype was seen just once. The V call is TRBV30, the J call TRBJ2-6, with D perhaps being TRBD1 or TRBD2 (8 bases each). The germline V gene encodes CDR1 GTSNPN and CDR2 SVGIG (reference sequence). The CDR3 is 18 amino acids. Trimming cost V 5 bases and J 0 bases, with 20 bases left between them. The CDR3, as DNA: TGTGCCTGGGATAGCGGGACAGGCCGTCTCTCTGGGGCCAACGTCCTGACTTTC. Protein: CAWDSGTGRLSGANVLTF. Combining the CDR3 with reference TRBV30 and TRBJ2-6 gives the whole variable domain SQTIHQWPATLVQPVGSPLSLECTVEGTSNPNLYWYRQAAGRGLQLLFYSVGIGQISSEVPQNLSASRPQDRQFILSSKKLLLSDSGFYLCAWDSGTGRLSGANVLTFGAGSRLTVL.

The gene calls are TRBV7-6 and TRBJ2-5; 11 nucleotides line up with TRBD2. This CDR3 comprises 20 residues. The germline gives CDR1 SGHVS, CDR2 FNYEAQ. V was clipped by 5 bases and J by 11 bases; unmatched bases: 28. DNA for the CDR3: TGTGCCAGCAGCCCGTTAGCGGGAGGGCCCTCTTTTGGTCCCTACAATGAGCAGTACTTC. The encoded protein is CASSPLAGGPSFGPYNEQYF.

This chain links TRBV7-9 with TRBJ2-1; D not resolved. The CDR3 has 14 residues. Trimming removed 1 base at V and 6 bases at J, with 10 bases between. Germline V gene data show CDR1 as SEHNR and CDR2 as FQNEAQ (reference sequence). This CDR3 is CASSLVPSSNEQFF. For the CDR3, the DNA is TGTGCCAGCAGCTTAGTTCCTAGTTCCAATGAGCAGTTCTTC.

The CDR3 region has the DNA TGTGCCGGCCAAAGGACAGGGTTGGGGTATGGCTACACCTTC. This codes for CAGQRTGLGYGYTF. J is TRBJ1-2 and V is TRBV2; 8 bases match TRBD1. The germline V gene encodes CDR1 SNHLY and CDR2 FYNNEI. Losses at the gene ends were 11 bases for V and 5 bases for J; bases not matched to a gene: 13. This CDR3 is built from 14 residues.

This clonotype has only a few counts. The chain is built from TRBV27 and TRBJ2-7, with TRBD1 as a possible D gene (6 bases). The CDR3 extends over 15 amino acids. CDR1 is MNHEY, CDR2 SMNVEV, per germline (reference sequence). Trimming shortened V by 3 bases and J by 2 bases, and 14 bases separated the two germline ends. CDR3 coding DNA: TGTGCCAGCAGTTTCTTTCTCGGGACAACCTACGAGCAGTACTTC. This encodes CASSFFLGTTYEQYF.